A selection of T cell receptor beta chains follows, all from one sample in a study of technical replicates of blood from a handful of donors. Here immunoSEQ multiplex PCR was the method, and the copy in TCRdb shows in-frame clones only, minus some. The profile covers about 70,000 clones, with just under 97% appearing a single time and over 0.2% taken by the ten largest. The material sequenced was T cells isolated from PBMCs. The receptors stem from a human donor in good health. Both conserved end residues are part of each CDR3. A D gene is named only where the DNA matches it firmly. The listing skips clone size in some rows; elsewhere it reads once, few, many or a size class.

D gene,V gene,J gene,clone size,CDR3 protein,CDR3 DNA
.,TRBV15,TRBJ1-5,.,CATAPGYSNQPQHF,TGTGCCACCGCCCCCGGTTATAGCAATCAGCCCCAGCATTTT
TRBD1,TRBV6-1,TRBJ1-1,.,CASSSTGTTTEAFF,TGTGCCAGCAGCTCGACAGGGACGACGACTGAAGCTTTCTTT
.,TRBV28,TRBJ2-1,.,CASSLQRASGNEQFF,TGTGCCAGCAGTTTACAGCGGGCGTCGGGCAATGAGCAGTTCTTC
.,TRBV27,TRBJ1-1,once,CASSQPDRIKEAFF,TGTGCCAGCAGTCAACCAGACAGAATTAAAGAAGCTTTCTTT
.,TRBV25-1,TRBJ2-3,.,CASSERRSPDTQYF,TGTGCCAGCAGTGAAAGGAGGAGTCCAGATACGCAGTATTTT
TRBD1,TRBV7-9,TRBJ2-3,once,CASSPRGQGGSTDTQYF,TGTGCCAGCAGCCCCCGAGGACAGGGGGGGAGCACAGATACGCAGTATTTT
TRBD1,TRBV6-6,TRBJ1-3,once,CASSDRAHTIYF,TGTGCCAGCAGCGACAGGGCTCACACCATATATTTT
TRBD2,TRBV27,TRBJ2-1,.,CASSLSGLLAGRGNEQFF,TGTGCCAGCAGTTTATCCGGTCTTCTAGCGGGTAGGGGCAATGAGCAGTTCTTC
TRBD1,TRBV7-9,TRBJ1-1,.,CASSYRDRGRGNTEAFF,TGTGCCAGCAGCTACCGGGACAGGGGCAGGGGGAACACTGAAGCTTTCTTT
.,TRBV9,TRBJ1-1,.,CASSAGVNTEAFF,TGTGCCAGCAGCGCAGGGGTAAACACTGAAGCTTTCTTT
.,TRBV15,TRBJ1-2,.,CATSGPASPPGTNYGYTF,TGTGCCACCAGCGGCCCGGCCTCACCCCCGGGGACTAACTATGGCTACACCTTC
TRBD1,TRBV19,TRBJ2-2,.,CASRGQGAKVSGELFF,TGTGCCAGTAGGGGACAGGGGGCGAAAGTCTCCGGGGAGCTGTTTTTT
TRBD1,TRBV5-1,TRBJ2-2,.,CASSGLTGAVPGELFF,TGCGCCAGCAGCGGGTTGACAGGGGCGGTCCCCGGGGAGCTGTTTTTT
TRBD2,TRBV7-8,TRBJ2-2,.,CASSRLAGSTGELFF,TGTGCCAGCAGCCGACTAGCGGGATCAACCGGGGAGCTGTTTTTT
.,TRBV4-1,TRBJ1-4,.,CASSRETNEKLFF,TGCGCCAGCAGTAGGGAGACTAATGAAAAACTGTTTTTT
TRBD1,TRBV19,TRBJ1-2,.,CASSIDLRPTGWRTF,TGTGCCAGTAGTATAGACCTACGCCCGACAGGGTGGAGGACCTTC